The clone carrying this T cell receptor beta chain has just a few counts. Using a J-beta primer mix together with a sample-barcoded 5' primer, a second PCR was run for about 6 to 12 cycles. Each cDNA molecule was tagged by a template-switch adaptor with 12 random nucleotides. TCRdb fed the 5' RACE reads into MiXCR, producing one record per CDR3 protein. The sample has 910,000 or so distinct CDR3 sequences, roughly 47% seen once; the top ten hold about a fifth. The sample originates from a study of blood T cells in healthy people across ages. This TCR was recovered from a woman in her fifties or sixties in good health. Sequenced input: blood.

CDR3 DNA: TGCAGCGTTGAAGTTTTGGGAGAGCAGTTCTTC. Residues: CSVEVLGEQFF. The chain couples TRBV29-1 to TRBJ2-1; D not certain. The germline CDR1 and CDR2 sequences are SQVTM and ANQGSEA. The V and J ends lost 1 base and 10 bases respectively, with 8 bases between them. There are 11 residues in the CDR3.